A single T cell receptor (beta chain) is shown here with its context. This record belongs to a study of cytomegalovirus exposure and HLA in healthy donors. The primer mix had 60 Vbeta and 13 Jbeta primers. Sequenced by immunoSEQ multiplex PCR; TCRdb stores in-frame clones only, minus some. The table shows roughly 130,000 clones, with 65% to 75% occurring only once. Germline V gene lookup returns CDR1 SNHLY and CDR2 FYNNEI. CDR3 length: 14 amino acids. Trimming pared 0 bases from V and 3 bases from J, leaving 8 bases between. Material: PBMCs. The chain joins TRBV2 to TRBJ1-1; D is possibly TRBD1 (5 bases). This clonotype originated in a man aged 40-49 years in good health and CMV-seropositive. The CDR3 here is CASSEAREDTEAFF. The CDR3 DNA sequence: TGTGCCAGCAGTGAAGCCAGGGAGGACACTGAAGCTTTCTTT.